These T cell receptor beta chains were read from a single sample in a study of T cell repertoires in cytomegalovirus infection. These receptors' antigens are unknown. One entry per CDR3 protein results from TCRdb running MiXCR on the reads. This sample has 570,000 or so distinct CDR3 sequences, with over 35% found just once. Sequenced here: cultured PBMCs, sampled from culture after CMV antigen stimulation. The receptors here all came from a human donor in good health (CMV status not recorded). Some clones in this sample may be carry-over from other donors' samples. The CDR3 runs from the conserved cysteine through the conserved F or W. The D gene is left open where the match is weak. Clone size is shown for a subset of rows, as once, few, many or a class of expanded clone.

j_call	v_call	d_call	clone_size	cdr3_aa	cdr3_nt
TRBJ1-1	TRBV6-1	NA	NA	CASSEFITNTEAFF	TGTGCCAGCAGTGAATTTATAACGAACACTGAAGCTTTCTTT
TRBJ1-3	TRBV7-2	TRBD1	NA	CASSSRTGVISPGNTIYF	TGTGCCAGCAGCTCTCGGACAGGGGTAATCTCCCCTGGAAACACCATATATTTT
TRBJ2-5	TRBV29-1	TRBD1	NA	CSVEDRDLRETQYF	TGCAGCGTTGAGGACAGGGACCTCCGGGAGACCCAGTACTTC
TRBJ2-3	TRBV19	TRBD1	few	CASKRQGTDTQYF	TGTGCCAGCAAGCGACAGGGTACAGATACGCAGTATTTT
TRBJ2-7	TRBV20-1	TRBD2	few	CSAGGTSGGSAEQYF	TGCAGTGCTGGTGGGACTAGCGGGGGGTCGGCCGAGCAGTACTTC
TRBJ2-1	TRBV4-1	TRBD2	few	CASSHGTSGFNEQFF	TGCGCCAGCAGCCATGGGACTAGCGGCTTCAATGAGCAGTTCTTC
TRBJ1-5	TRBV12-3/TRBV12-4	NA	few	CASSRAGTSLQHF	TGTGCCAGCAGTCGAGCCGGGACTTCGCTCCAGCATTTT
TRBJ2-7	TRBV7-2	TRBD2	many	CASSGGRGGSYEQYF	TGTGCCAGCAGCGGCGGCCGGGGGGGCTCCTACGAGCAGTACTTC
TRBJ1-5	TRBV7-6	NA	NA	CASSLGGRAVNQPQHF	TGTGCCAGCAGCTTAGGAGGCAGGGCGGTCAATCAGCCCCAGCATTTT
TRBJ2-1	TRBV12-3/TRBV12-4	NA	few	CASTVWAGFNYNEQFF	TGTGCCAGCACTGTTTGGGCAGGATTTAACTACAATGAGCAGTTCTTC
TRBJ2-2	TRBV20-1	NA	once	CSATRLGSNTGELFF	TGCAGTGCTACCCGACTAGGTAGCAACACCGGGGAGCTGTTTTTT
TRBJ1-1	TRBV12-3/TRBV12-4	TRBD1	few	CASSWQGAAEAFF	TGTGCCAGCAGTTGGCAGGGGGCCGCTGAAGCTTTCTTT
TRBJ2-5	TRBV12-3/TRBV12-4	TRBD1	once	CASSSWGQEETQYF	TGTGCCAGCAGTTCATGGGGACAGGAAGAGACCCAGTACTTC
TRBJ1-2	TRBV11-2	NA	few	CASSLIPGFWDGYTF	TGTGCCAGCAGCTTAATACCTGGTTTCTGGGATGGCTACACCTTC
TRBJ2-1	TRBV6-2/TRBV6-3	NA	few	CASSPLMGFNEQFF	TGTGCCAGCAGCCCTCTTATGGGTTTCAATGAGCAGTTCTTC
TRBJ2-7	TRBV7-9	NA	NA	CASSLGTLNEQYF	TGTGCCAGCAGCTTAGGAACTCTAAACGAGCAGTACTTC
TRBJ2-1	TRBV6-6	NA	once	CASSYSRVNEQFF	TGTGCCAGCAGTTACTCGAGAGTAAATGAGCAGTTCTTC
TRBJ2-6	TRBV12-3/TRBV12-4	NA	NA	CARDGTLSYSGANVLTF	TGTGCCAGGGACGGAACCCTTTCCTACTCTGGGGCCAACGTCCTGACTTTC
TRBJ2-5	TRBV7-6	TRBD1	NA	CASSPYRDRGNQETQYF	TGTGCCAGCAGCCCCTACCGGGACAGGGGAAACCAAGAGACCCAGTACTTC
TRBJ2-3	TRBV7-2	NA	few	CASSLDGADADTQYF	TGTGCCAGCAGCTTAGATGGGGCCGATGCAGATACGCAGTATTTT
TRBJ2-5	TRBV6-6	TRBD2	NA	CASRMTSGGQETQYF	TGTGCCAGCAGGATGACTAGCGGGGGGCAAGAGACCCAGTACTTC
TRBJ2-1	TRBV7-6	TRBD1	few	CASSFLDRRNNEQFF	TGTGCCAGCAGCTTTTTGGACAGGCGAAACAATGAGCAGTTCTTC
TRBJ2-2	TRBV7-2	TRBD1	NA	CATAQGSGYTGELFF	TGTGCCACCGCACAGGGGTCGGGGTACACCGGGGAGCTGTTTTTT